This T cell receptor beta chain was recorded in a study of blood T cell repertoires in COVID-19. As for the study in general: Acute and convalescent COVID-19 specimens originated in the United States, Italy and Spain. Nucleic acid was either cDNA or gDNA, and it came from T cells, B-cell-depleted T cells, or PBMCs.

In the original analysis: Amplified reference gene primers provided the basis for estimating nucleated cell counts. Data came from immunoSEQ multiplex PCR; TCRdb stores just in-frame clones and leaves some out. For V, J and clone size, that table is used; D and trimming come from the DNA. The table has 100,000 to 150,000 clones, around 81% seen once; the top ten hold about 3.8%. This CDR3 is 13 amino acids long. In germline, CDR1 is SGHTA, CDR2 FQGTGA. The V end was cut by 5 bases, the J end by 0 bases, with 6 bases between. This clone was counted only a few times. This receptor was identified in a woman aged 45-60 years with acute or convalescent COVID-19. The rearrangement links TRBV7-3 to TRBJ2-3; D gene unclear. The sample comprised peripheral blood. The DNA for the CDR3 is TGTGCCAGCAGCCCGTTAAGCACAGATACGCAGTATTTT. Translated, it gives CASSPLSTDTQYF.